This entry lists 9 T cell receptor beta chains sequenced from one sample in a study of blood T cell repertoires in COVID-19. Produced via immunoSEQ multiplex PCR; TCRdb's table is partial and in-frame only. This table has over 200,000 clones, just under 90% appearing once. Material for sequencing was PBMCs or T cells enriched from blood (not recorded which). The receptor set was obtained from a woman aged 25 to 39 with acute COVID-19.

This clone has more than one count but fewer than ten. The rearrangement joins TRBV6-4 to TRBJ2-5; TRBD2 matches at 8 bases. The V segment lost 4 bases and the J segment 4 bases; nucleotides outside the gene matches: 2. Germline CDR1 MRHNA, CDR2 SNTAGT. This CDR3 contains 13 residues. The CDR3 reads CASSVLAGETQYF. The CDR3, as DNA: TGTGCCAGCAGTGTGCTAGCGGGAGAGACCCAGTACTTC.

The chain joins TRBV10-3 to TRBJ1-1, with TRBD1 identical over 9 bases. CDR1 ENHRY and CDR2 SYGVKD come from the germline V gene. This CDR3 is built from 16 residues. V was pared by 2 bases and J by 0 bases, with 4 bases of the junction left unmatched. The CDR3 reads CAISEGTGIMNTEAFF. Here the CDR3 DNA reads TGTGCCATCAGTGAGGGGACAGGGATAATGAACACTGAAGCTTTCTTT.

The chain joins TRBV2 to TRBJ2-3, with 8 bases lining up with TRBD1. This CDR3 contains 15 residues. Germline V lookup: CDR1 SNHLY, CDR2 FYNNEI. V gave up 6 bases and J gave up 4 bases; unmatched junction bases: 9. In DNA, the CDR3 is TGTGCCAGCAGCCAAGGACAGGGACTGGCAGATACGCAGTATTTT. It is translated as CASSQGQGLADTQYF. Supplemented by reference TRBV2 and TRBJ2-3, the full variable domain reads EPEVTQTPSHQVTQMGQEVILRCVPISNHLYFYWYRQILGQKVEFLVSFYNNEISEKSEIFDDQFSVERPDGSNFTLKIRSTKLEDSAMYFCASSQGQGLADTQYFGPGTRLTVL.

The chain combines TRBV6-5 with TRBJ1-6; 10 bases align to TRBD1. CDR1 is MNHEY and CDR2 is SVGAGI in the germline V gene. The CDR3 has 13 amino acids. The J segment lost 6 bases and the V segment lost 11 bases, leaving 4 bases of the junction unmatched. CDR3 nucleotide sequence: TGTGCCGCTAGGACAGGGGGTAATTCACCCCTCCACTTT. This encodes CAARTGGNSPLHF.

The gene calls are TRBV6-7 and TRBJ1-1; D uncertain. TRBV6-7 is filed as an ORF, its function uncertain. V shed 2 bases and J shed 4 bases, with 11 bases lying between them. This CDR3 has 14 amino acids. The CDR3 nucleotides read TGTGCCAGCAGTTACGGAGGGTTTCCCACTGAAGCTTTCTTT. Its protein is CASSYGGFPTEAFF.

The rearrangement joins TRBV5-1 to TRBJ1-5; the D gene is possibly TRBD1 (5 bases). CDR1 and CDR2 (germline): SGHRS, YFSETQ. CDR3 length: 15 amino acids. Trimming stripped 2 bases from V and 5 bases from J, with 14 bases between. The CDR3 spells CASSLSTGSDQPQHF. In DNA, the CDR3 is TGCGCCAGCAGCTTAAGTACAGGCTCGGATCAGCCCCAGCATTTT.

The CDR3, as DNA: TGTGCCACCAGCAGAGTCCAGGCTAGGGGCTACGAGCAGTACTTC. Its protein product is CATSRVQARGYEQYF. The chain has TRBV15 and TRBJ2-7, with D perhaps matching TRBD1 (5 bases). Between the trimmed V and J ends, which lost 1 base and 3 bases, there was a span of 13 bases. In germline, CDR1 is LNHNV, CDR2 YYDKDF (reference sequence). The CDR3 has 15 amino acids.

This clone was recorded only once. The chain recombines TRBV5-6 with TRBJ1-1; D gene unclear. The CDR3 length is 12 residues. The germline CDR1 and CDR2 sequences are SGHDT and YYEEEE. The V gene lost 3 bases and the J gene lost 1 base, with 4 bases spanning the gap. CDR3 residues: CASSSSNTEAFF. The CDR3 bases are TGTGCCAGCAGCTCTTCGAACACTGAAGCTTTCTTT.

CDR3 region: CASSLGTANSPLHF. CDR3 sequence (DNA): TGTGCCAGCAGCCTAGGGACAGCCAATTCACCCCTCCACTTT. The chain combines TRBV7-3 with TRBJ1-6; 7 bases are a match to TRBD1. The CDR3 extends over 14 amino acids. CDR1 is SGHTA, CDR2 FQGTGA, per germline. V shed 5 bases, J shed 7 bases, and the junction held 5 bases outside the gene matches.